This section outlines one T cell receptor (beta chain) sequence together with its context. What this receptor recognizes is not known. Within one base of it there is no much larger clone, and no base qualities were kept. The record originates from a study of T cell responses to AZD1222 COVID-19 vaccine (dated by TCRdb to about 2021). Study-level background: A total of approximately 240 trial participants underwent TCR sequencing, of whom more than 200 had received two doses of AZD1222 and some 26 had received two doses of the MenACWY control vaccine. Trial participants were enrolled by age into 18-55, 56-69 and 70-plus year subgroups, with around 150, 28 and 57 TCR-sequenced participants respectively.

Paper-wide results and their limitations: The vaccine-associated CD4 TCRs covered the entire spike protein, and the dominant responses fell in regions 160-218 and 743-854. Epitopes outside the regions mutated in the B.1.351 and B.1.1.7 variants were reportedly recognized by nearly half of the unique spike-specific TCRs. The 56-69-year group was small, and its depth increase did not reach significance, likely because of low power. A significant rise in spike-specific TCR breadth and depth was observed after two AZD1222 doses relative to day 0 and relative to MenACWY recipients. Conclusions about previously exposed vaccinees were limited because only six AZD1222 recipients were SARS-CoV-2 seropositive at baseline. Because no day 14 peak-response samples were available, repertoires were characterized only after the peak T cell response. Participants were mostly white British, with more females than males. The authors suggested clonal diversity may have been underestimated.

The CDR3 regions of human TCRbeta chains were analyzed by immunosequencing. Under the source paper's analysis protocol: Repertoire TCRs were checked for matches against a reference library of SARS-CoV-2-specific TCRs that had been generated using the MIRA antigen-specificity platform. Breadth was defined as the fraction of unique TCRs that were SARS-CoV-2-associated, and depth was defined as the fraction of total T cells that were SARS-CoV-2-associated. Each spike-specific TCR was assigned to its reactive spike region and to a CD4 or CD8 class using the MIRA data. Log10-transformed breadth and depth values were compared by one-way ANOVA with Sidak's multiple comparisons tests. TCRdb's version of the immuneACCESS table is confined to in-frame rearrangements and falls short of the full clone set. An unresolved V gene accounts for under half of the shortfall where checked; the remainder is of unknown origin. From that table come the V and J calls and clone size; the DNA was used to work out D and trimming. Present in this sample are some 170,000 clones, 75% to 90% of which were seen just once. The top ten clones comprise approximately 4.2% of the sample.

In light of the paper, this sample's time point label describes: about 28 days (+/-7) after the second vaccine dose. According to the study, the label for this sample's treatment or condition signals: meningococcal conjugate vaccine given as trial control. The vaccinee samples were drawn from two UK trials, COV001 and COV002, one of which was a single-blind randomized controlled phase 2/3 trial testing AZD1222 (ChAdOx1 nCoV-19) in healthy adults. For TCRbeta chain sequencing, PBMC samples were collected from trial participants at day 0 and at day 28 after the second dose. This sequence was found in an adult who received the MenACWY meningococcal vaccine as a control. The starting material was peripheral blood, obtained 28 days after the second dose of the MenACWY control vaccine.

The CDR3 is CASSPGIYNEQFF. The DNA reads TGTGCCAGCAGCCCAGGGATTTACAATGAGCAGTTCTTC. This receptor chain uses TRBV7-8 and TRBJ2-1; D gene: possibly TRBD1, on 5 matching bases. The trim is 5 bases for V and 4 bases for J, with a gap of 9 bases between the germline ends. Per the germline V gene, SGHVS is the CDR1 and FQNEAQ is the CDR2. Inclusive of the bounding cysteine and phenylalanine, the CDR3 is 13 residues long. Only the CDR3 part of the read is kept: 39 bases, read in frame from the first base.